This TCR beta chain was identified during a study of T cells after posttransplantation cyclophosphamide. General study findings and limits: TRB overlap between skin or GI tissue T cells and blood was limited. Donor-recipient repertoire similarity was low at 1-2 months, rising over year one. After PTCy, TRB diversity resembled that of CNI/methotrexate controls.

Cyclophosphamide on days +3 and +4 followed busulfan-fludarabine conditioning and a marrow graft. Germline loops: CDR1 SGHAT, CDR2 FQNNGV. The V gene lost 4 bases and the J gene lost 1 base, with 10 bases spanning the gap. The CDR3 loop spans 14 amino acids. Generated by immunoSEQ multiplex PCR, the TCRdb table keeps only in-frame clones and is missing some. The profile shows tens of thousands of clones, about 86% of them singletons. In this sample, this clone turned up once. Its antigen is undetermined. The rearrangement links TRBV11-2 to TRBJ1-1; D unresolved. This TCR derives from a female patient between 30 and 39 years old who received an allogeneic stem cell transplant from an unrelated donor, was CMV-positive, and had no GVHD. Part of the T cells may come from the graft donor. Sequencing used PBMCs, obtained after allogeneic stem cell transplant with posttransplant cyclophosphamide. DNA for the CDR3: TGTGCCAGCAGCTCCATTGGAGGGAACACTGAAGCTTTCTTT. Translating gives CASSSIGGNTEAFF.